A selection of T cell receptor beta chains follows, all from one sample in a study of T cells in Graves' hyperthyroidism and ophthalmopathy. TCRdb redid the calling of the multiplex PCR reads with MiXCR, one entry per CDR3 protein. The sample includes hundreds of thousands of distinct CDR3 sequences, about 16% seen only once; the top ten take 3% to 4%. What was sequenced was blood. The source is a middle-aged woman with Graves' ophthalmopathy. The CDR3 runs from the conserved cysteine through the conserved F or W. D genes are given only for firm matches. Not all rows give a size; the values are once, few, many and, for expanded clones, a class.

TRBD1,TRBJ2-1,NA,TRBV9,TGTGCCAGCAGCGTAGGACACGGGACAGGGTATTCCTACAATGAGCAGTTCTTC,CASSVGHGTGYSYNEQFF
NA,TRBJ1-1,NA,TRBV2,TGTGCCACCTCTCCCAGGGGGAACACTGAAGCTTTCTTT,CATSPRGNTEAFF
NA,TRBJ2-5,many,TRBV28,TGTGCCAGCAGCCTCGAGGGGAAAGAGACCCAGTACTTC,CASSLEGKETQYF
TRBD2,TRBJ2-7,many,TRBV28,TGTGCCAGCAGTTTGTCCTACTCCTTATCTAGCGGGAGTGACGAGCAGTACTTC,CASSLSYSLSSGSDEQYF
NA,TRBJ2-5,NA,TRBV9,TGTGCCAGCAGCGTCCCCTGGACCGAAGCCTTTCAAGAGACCCAGTACTTC,CASSVPWTEAFQETQYF
TRBD1,TRBJ1-1,NA,TRBV14,TGTGCCAGCAGCTCAATGTCGGGACAGGGCACTGAAGCTTTCTTT,CASSSMSGQGTEAFF
NA,TRBJ2-7,NA,TRBV20-1,TGCAGTGCTAGAGAGGGTCGGTGGGAGCAGTACTTC,CSAREGRWEQYF
NA,TRBJ1-1,NA,TRBV20-1,TGCAGTGCTCAAGATGGGGGGGCGACGAACACTGAAGCTTTCTTT,CSAQDGGATNTEAFF
TRBD2,TRBJ2-1,NA,TRBV20-1,TGCAGTGCTAGAGAAAGACTAGCGGGAGAGGGGTACAATGAGCAGTTCTTC,CSARERLAGEGYNEQFF
NA,TRBJ1-1,many,TRBV7-3,TGTGCCAGCAGAATAACTCCGTACGAAGAAGCTTTCTTT,CASRITPYEEAFF
NA,TRBJ2-7,many,TRBV5-8,TGTGCCAGCAGCTTCTACCGGGACCCAAACTACGAGCAGTACTTC,CASSFYRDPNYEQYF
NA,TRBJ2-2,NA,TRBV19,TGTGCCAGTAGTATCCTATCGGCGGACACCGGGGAGCTGTTTTTT,CASSILSADTGELFF
NA,TRBJ1-1,few,TRBV7-9,TGTGCCAGCAGCTTAGCGCCGTCAACCACTGAAGCTTTCTTT,CASSLAPSTTEAFF
TRBD1,TRBJ2-5,few,TRBV20-1,TGCAGTGCTTTTGAGGGGGCCCGGGAGACCCAGTACTTC,CSAFEGARETQYF
TRBD1,TRBJ2-7,NA,TRBV5-6,TGTGCCAGCAGCTTCGGGAGACAGGGGTCCTACGAGCAGTACTTC,CASSFGRQGSYEQYF
TRBD1,TRBJ1-3,many,TRBV12-3/TRBV12-4,TGTGCCAGCAGTTTGGGACAGCCAGACTCTGGAAACACCATATATTTT,CASSLGQPDSGNTIYF
NA,TRBJ1-1,many,TRBV20-1,TGCAGTGCTAGAGTGCCGATGAACACTGAAGCTTTCTTT,CSARVPMNTEAFF
NA,TRBJ2-3,NA,TRBV9,TGTGCCAGCAGCGCGATACCGGGCCCCACCGATACGCAGTATTTT,CASSAIPGPTDTQYF
NA,TRBJ2-3,NA,TRBV7-2,TGTGCCAGCAGCTTAGTTGTGGGTACGCAGTATTTT,CASSLVVGTQYF
NA,TRBJ2-1,NA,TRBV19,TGTGCCAGTAGTATAGATCATGGACAGCGATACAATGAGCAGTTCTTC,CASSIDHGQRYNEQFF
NA,TRBJ2-1,many,TRBV5-1,TGCGCCAGCAGCTTGGGGGATGGACGGAGGGACAATGAGCAGTTCTTC,CASSLGDGRRDNEQFF
TRBD2,TRBJ2-7,many,TRBV20-1,TGCAGTGTCTACAAAGGGAGTAGCGGGAGATACGAGCAGTACTTC,CSVYKGSSGRYEQYF
NA,TRBJ1-2,NA,TRBV11-2,TGTGCCAGCAGCACCGTGGGATACCTCTGGACGGATTATGGCTACACCTTC,CASSTVGYLWTDYGYTF
NA,TRBJ1-4,NA,TRBV7-3,TGTGCCAGCAGCTTAACCGGAGCAGTAAATGAAAAACTGTTTTTT,CASSLTGAVNEKLFF
NA,TRBJ1-1,many,TRBV2,TGTGCCAGCAGTCTCGCCCGGACGGCGAACACTGAAGCTTTCTTT,CASSLARTANTEAFF
NA,TRBJ2-1,NA,TRBV24-1,TGTGCCACCAGGAATCCCAACAATGAGCAGTTCTTC,CATRNPNNEQFF
NA,TRBJ2-4,few,TRBV4-2,TGTGCCAGCAGCCAAGTCGAGATAAACAAAAACATTCAGTACTTC,CASSQVEINKNIQYF
TRBD2,TRBJ2-2,many,TRBV7-3,TGTGCCAGCAGCCCAAGGGCTAAGACTAGCGGATACACCGGGGAGCTGTTTTTT,CASSPRAKTSGYTGELFF
NA,TRBJ2-3,few,TRBV12-3/TRBV12-4,TGTGCCAGCACCGCGGCGGGGCTTAGCACAGATACGCAGTATTTT,CASTAAGLSTDTQYF
NA,TRBJ1-2,many,TRBV10-3,TGTGCCATCAGTGCGGGCAGGGGAACCTATGGCTACACCTTC,CAISAGRGTYGYTF
NA,TRBJ2-7,many,TRBV2,TGTGCCAGCCACGCCGCAGGGTACGAGCAGTACTTC,CASHAAGYEQYF
TRBD2,TRBJ2-1,few,TRBV6-1,TGTGCCAGCAGTGAAGCTAGCGGGGGGTCCAATGAGCAGTTCTTC,CASSEASGGSNEQFF
NA,TRBJ1-2,many,TRBV20-1,TGCAGTGCTATCCTGCTTGCCTATGGCTACACCTTC,CSAILLAYGYTF
NA,TRBJ1-5,NA,TRBV6-1,TGTGCCAGCAGGTCCGGGACATATAGCAATCAGCCCCAGCATTTT,CASRSGTYSNQPQHF
NA,TRBJ2-5,NA,TRBV6-1,TGTGCCAGCAGGACCGCTTCCCGAGAGACCCAGTACTTC,CASRTASRETQYF
NA,TRBJ2-2,NA,TRBV4-1,TGCGCCAGCAGCCAAGTGGGTGGGATTAACACCGGGGAGCTGTTTTTT,CASSQVGGINTGELFF
NA,TRBJ2-3,many,TRBV27,TGTGCCAGCTCACTGGGACTTTCCACAGATACGCAGTATTTT,CASSLGLSTDTQYF
NA,TRBJ2-1,NA,TRBV19,TGTGCCAGTAGTATCTTTAGGACGCTGGTTAATGAGCAGTTCTTC,CASSIFRTLVNEQFF
NA,TRBJ2-3,many,TRBV30,TGTGCCTGGAGTGTAAATTCTGCAGATACGCAGTATTTT,CAWSVNSADTQYF
NA,TRBJ1-5,few,TRBV19,TGTGCCACTGCAGGGGCGAGCAATCAGCCCCAGCATTTT,CATAGASNQPQHF
TRBD1,TRBJ1-2,NA,TRBV9,TGTGCCAGCAGCACAACCGGGACAGGGGGCGACTATGGCTACACCTTC,CASSTTGTGGDYGYTF
TRBD2,TRBJ2-3,many,TRBV3-1,TGTGCCAGCAGCCCGGGACTAGCGGGAGGGTGGAGCACAGATACGCAGTATTTT,CASSPGLAGGWSTDTQYF
NA,TRBJ2-3,many,TRBV3-1,TGTGCCAGCAGCCTACTAGCCTCTAGCACAGATACGCAGTATTTT,CASSLLASSTDTQYF
NA,TRBJ2-2,many,TRBV18,TGTGCCAGCTCACCAGACAGTGTCGCCGGGGAGCTGTTTTTT,CASSPDSVAGELFF
NA,TRBJ2-7,many,TRBV6-1,TGTGCCAGCAGTGCGTCGGACAGCTCCTACGAGCAGTACTTC,CASSASDSSYEQYF